One and the same sample provided the 25 T cell receptor beta chains below, sequenced in a study of regulatory T cells in long-lasting Graves disease. Documented time point: newly diagnosed GD, antithyroid drugs for less than 3 months. The TCR library was made from RNA that had been extracted from PBMCs in TRIzol. Through Arm-PCR of CDR3 regions and iRepertoire HTBI primers, TCR beta libraries were built. TCRdb itself ran the multiplex PCR reads through MiXCR, one entry per CDR3 protein. Among hundreds of thousands of distinct CDR3 sequences listed, under 20% were seen once. This same sample was also part of a study on T cells in Graves' hyperthyroidism and ophthalmopathy.

Sequences were derived from peripheral blood mononuclear cells (PBMCs), sampled at new diagnosis, from a patient treated with antithyroid drugs. The receptors were gathered from a woman between 25 and 40 years old with Graves disease.

In this sample, this clonotype turned up a few times. The rearrangement links TRBV4-1 to TRBJ2-1; possibly TRBD1 or TRBD2 for D (6 bases each). Trimming shortened V by 1 base and J by 8 bases, and 21 bases separated the two germline ends. The CDR3 consists of 17 residues. CDR1 is MGHRA, CDR2 YSYEKL, per germline. The CDR3, as DNA: TGCGCCAGCAGCCAAGTCGGCGGGGCAGGGGTCTCGGATGAGCAGTTCTTC. Translated, it gives CASSQVGGAGVSDEQFF.

This clonotype was picked up a small number of times. The chain employs TRBV15 and TRBJ1-3, with D uncertain. CDR3 length: 16 amino acids. Germline CDR1 is LNHNV and CDR2 is YYDKDF (reference sequence). Trimming cost V 0 bases and J 0 bases, with 9 bases left between them. The CDR3 nucleotides read TGTGCCACCAGCAGAGATCAATTAGGCTCTGGAAACACCATATATTTT. It encodes CATSRDQLGSGNTIYF.

This chain joins TRBV18 and TRBJ2-2; D gene ambiguous. Germline values: CDR1 KGHSH, CDR2 LQKENI. The CDR3 is 15 amino acids. V gave up 0 bases and J gave up 1 base, with 6 bases separating them. In DNA, the CDR3 is TGTGCCAGCTCACCACCACCAGGGAACACCGGGGAGCTGTTTTTT. It encodes CASSPPPGNTGELFF.

This clonotype was counted at least ten times. The rearrangement uses TRBV30 and TRBJ1-1; 7 bases agree with TRBD1. Germline lookup yields CDR1 GTSNPN and CDR2 SVGIG (reference sequence). V was clipped by 1 base and J by 6 bases; unmatched bases: 8. The CDR3 runs 14 residues. The CDR3 loop is CAWSARDRVSEAFF. CDR3 DNA sequence: TGTGCCTGGAGTGCTAGAGACAGGGTCTCTGAAGCTTTCTTT. The full variable domain, rest sourced from reference TRBV30 and TRBJ1-1, is SQTIHQWPATLVQPVGSPLSLECTVEGTSNPNLYWYRQAAGRGLQLLFYSVGIGQISSEVPQNLSASRPQDRQFILSSKKLLLSDSGFYLCAWSARDRVSEAFFGQGTRLTVV.

This clonotype was counted many times. The chain is built from TRBV28 and TRBJ2-5, with D hard to call. Trimming took off 3 bases at V and 7 bases at J, with 6 bases between the two ends. Germline V gene lookup returns CDR1 MDHEN and CDR2 SYDVKM. This CDR3 comprises 11 residues. The CDR3: CASSFSGTQYF. The CDR3 DNA reads as TGTGCCAGCAGTTTCTCTGGGACCCAGTACTTC.

This clonotype turned up a few times. CDR3 nucleotides: TGTGCCAGCAGCCCTCGACAGGCTGGGGCCAACGTCCTGACTTTC. Protein sequence: CASSPRQAGANVLTF. The J gene is TRBJ2-6, the V gene TRBV7-9, with D possibly being TRBD1 (6 bases). The V gene's germline CDR1 is SEHNR and CDR2 FQNEAQ (reference sequence). The V end was cut by 5 bases, the J end by 2 bases, with 10 bases between. CDR3 length: 15 residues. Looking up the rest from reference TRBV7-9 and TRBJ2-6 gives the full variable domain: DTGVSQNPRHKITKRGQNVTFRCDPISEHNRLYWYRQTLGQGPEFLTYFQNEAQLEKSRLLSDRFSAERPKGSFSTLEIQRTEQGDSAMYLCASSPRQAGANVLTFGAGSRLTVL.

This chain links TRBV28 with TRBJ1-6, with TRBD1 as a possible D gene (6 bases). The CDR3 has 14 residues. V gave up 7 bases and J gave up 9 bases, with 16 bases separating them. Germline CDR1 is MDHEN and CDR2 is SYDVKM. This CDR3 reads CASIPGTWASPLHF. The DNA for the CDR3 is TGTGCCAGCATCCCCGGGACATGGGCTTCACCCCTCCACTTT. Full variable domain (missing parts from reference TRBV28 and TRBJ1-6): DVKVTQSSRYLVKRTGEKVFLECVQDMDHENMFWYRQDPGLGLRLIYFSYDVKMKEKGDIPEGYSVSREKKERFSLILESASTNQTSMYLCASIPGTWASPLHFGNGTRLTVT.

Points on this clonotype: A junction end diverges from the germline sequence, so it may reflect a read error. CDR3 sequence reads: CASSYSDRGGSNQSQHF. In DNA form, the CDR3 reads TGTGCCAGCAGTTACAGCGACAGGGGTGGGAGCAATCAGTCCCAGCATTTT. The chain combines TRBV6-5 with TRBJ1-5, with 8 bases matching TRBD1. This CDR3 spans 17 amino acids. Germline V gene lookup returns CDR1 MNHEY and CDR2 SVGAGI.

This clonotype was found many times. V is TRBV19 and J is TRBJ2-1; D gene uncertain. Germline CDR1 and CDR2: LNHDA and SQIVND (reference sequence). The CDR3 has 13 residues. V gave up 5 bases and J gave up 7 bases, with 12 bases separating them. The CDR3 protein is CASSSAALNEQFF. The CDR3 nucleotides are TGTGCCAGTAGTTCTGCGGCTTTAAATGAGCAGTTCTTC.

This clonotype was recorded at least ten times. This chain links TRBV30 with TRBJ1-4, with 7 bases identical to TRBD1. The length of the CDR3 is 15 residues. Trimming cost V 7 bases and J 0 bases; bases outside gene matches: 8. Germline V gene sequence: CDR1 GTSNPN, CDR2 SVGIG (reference sequence). CDR3 amino acids: CAYSMGTATNEKLFF. CDR3 coding DNA: TGTGCCTACAGCATGGGGACAGCAACTAATGAAAAACTGTTTTTT.

In the case of this clonotype: A much larger clone differs by one base, so this may be a read error. The chain uses TRBV24-1 and TRBJ2-1; 15 bases map to TRBD2. This CDR3 is built from 16 residues. Germline loops: CDR1 KGHDR, CDR2 SFDVKD. V lost 4 bases to trimming and J lost 11 bases; unmatched junction nucleotides: 8. The CDR3 region has the DNA TGTGCCACCAGTGACTCCGGGACTAGCGGGAGGAATAAGCAGTTCTTC. Protein product: CATSDSGTSGRNKQFF.

This clonotype was seen at least ten times. The genes are TRBV20-1 and TRBJ1-5; TRBD1 matches 7 bases. The germline V gene encodes CDR1 DFQATT and CDR2 SNEGSKA (reference sequence). The CDR3 is made up of 13 amino acids. Germline trimming cut 4 bases from V and 5 bases from J; bases unmatched to any gene: 5. The CDR3 coding sequence is TGCAGTGCTACTGGACAGGCGGATCAGCCCCAGCATTTT. It translates to CSATGQADQPQHF.

Worth noting for this clonotype: This could be a read error, since a much larger clone is one nucleotide away. This chain uses TRBV3-1 with TRBJ2-1, with D possibly matching TRBD2 (6 bases). From germline, CDR1 is LGHDT and CDR2 YNNKEL (reference sequence). CDR3 size: 12 residues. The CDR3 loop is CAGSQEGNEQFF. CDR3 sequence (DNA): TGTGCCGGCAGCCAGGAGGGGAATGAGCAGTTCTTC.

This clonotype showed up many times. The V call is TRBV10-3, the J call TRBJ1-1; tentative D call: TRBD1 (5 bases). The germline V gene encodes CDR1 ENHRY and CDR2 SYGVKD. The length of the CDR3 is 16 residues. The germline V and J ends were trimmed by 3 bases and 0 bases, with 14 bases remaining between them. This CDR3 is CAISEGEGAVNTEAFF. The DNA of the CDR3 is TGTGCCATCAGTGAAGGGGAAGGGGCGGTGAACACTGAAGCTTTCTTT.

This clonotype came up many times. The rearrangement links TRBV11-2 to TRBJ2-1; D might be TRBD2 (6 bases). Germline lookup yields CDR1 SGHAT and CDR2 FQNNGV. CDR3 length: 15 residues. V was pared by 3 bases and J by 7 bases, with 16 bases between. The CDR3 DNA follows: TGTGCCAGCAGCTTTGAATCGGGAGCTTGGAATGAGCAGTTCTTC. This encodes CASSFESGAWNEQFF.

A few counts support this clonotype. The chain recombines TRBV5-1 with TRBJ1-1; 7 bases are a match to TRBD1. Germline loops: CDR1 SGHRS, CDR2 YFSETQ. The CDR3 has 16 amino acids. After removal of 1 base from V and 3 bases from J, the junction contained 9 bases not matched to a gene. The CDR3 nucleotides read TGCGCCAGCAGCTTGCAAGAAGGGGGCTTATACACTGAAGCTTTCTTT. Protein sequence: CASSLQEGGLYTEAFF.

This clonotype was observed a handful of times. V is TRBV27 and J is TRBJ1-5; TRBD1 aligns across 9 bases. The CDR3 covers 15 residues. V was pared by 5 bases and J by 4 bases, with 6 bases of the junction left unmatched. The germline CDR1 and CDR2 sequences are MNHEY and SMNVEV (reference sequence). CDR3 sequence: CASSASTGGNQPQHF. The CDR3 DNA reads TGTGCCAGCAGTGCCTCGACAGGGGGGAATCAGCCCCAGCATTTT.

In DNA form, the CDR3 reads TGTGCCAGCAGCTCATGGGGGCAGACCTTCCAGCCCCAGCATTTT. Its translation is CASSSWGQTFQPQHF. The chain links TRBV7-2 to TRBJ1-5, with a tentative D call TRBD1 (6 bases). Germline V gene lookup returns CDR1 SGHTA and CDR2 FQGNSA. This CDR3 is built from 15 residues. The V end was cut by 4 bases, the J end by 7 bases, with 17 bases between. Complete variable domain (other parts from reference TRBV7-2 and TRBJ1-5): GAGVSQSPSNKVTEKGKDVELRCDPISGHTALYWYRQSLGQGLEFLIYFQGNSAPDKSGLPSDRFSAERTGGSVSTLTIQRTQQEDSAVYLCASSSWGQTFQPQHFGDGTRLSIL.

This clonotype was found a few times. V is TRBV12-3 or TRBV12-4 and J is TRBJ1-6; D is ambiguous. Trimming cost V 5 bases and J 8 bases, with 10 bases left between them. There are 13 residues in the CDR3. The chain's CDR3 is CASSTRADSPLHF. In DNA form, the CDR3 reads TGTGCCAGCAGTACGCGAGCCGATTCACCCCTCCACTTT.

In this sample, this clonotype turned up many times. The chain recombines TRBV13 with TRBJ1-5, with D perhaps TRBD1 (5 bases). The CDR3 loop spans 15 amino acids. Trimming pared 5 bases from V and 0 bases from J, leaving 11 bases between. Germline CDR1 reads PRHDT; CDR2 reads FYEKMQ (reference sequence). CDR3 coding DNA: TGTGCCAGCAGCCGGGGGTCGGGTAGCAATCAGCCCCAGCATTTT. This sequence encodes CASSRGSGSNQPQHF.

Many counts were recorded for this clonotype. The V call is TRBV6-2 or TRBV6-3, the J call TRBJ2-7; D not certain. Germline V lookup: CDR1 MNHEY, CDR2 SVGEGT. The V end was cut by 6 bases, the J end by 6 bases, with 15 bases between. This CDR3 comprises 13 residues. The CDR3 protein is CASSLGQVGEQYF. The CDR3 nucleotides are TGTGCCAGCAGCCTCGGGCAGGTGGGCGAGCAGTACTTC.

The V gene is TRBV19, the J gene TRBJ2-5; no clear D gene. The CDR3 totals 15 residues. In germline, CDR1 is LNHDA, CDR2 SQIVND (reference sequence). The V gene lost 1 base and the J gene lost 5 bases, with 14 bases spanning the gap. The CDR3 DNA is TGTGCCAGTAGTATAGGTCTGGGTCCGCGGGAGACCCAGTACTTC. It encodes CASSIGLGPRETQYF.

In the case of this clonotype: Given a much more abundant clone one base away, this may be a read error. The genes are TRBV6-1 and TRBJ1-4; the match to TRBD1 covers 11 bases. The CDR3 is 15 amino acids. J was trimmed by 6 bases and V by 8 bases; bases with no gene match: 8. CDR1 is MNHNS, CDR2 SASEGT, per germline. The CDR3 bases are TGTGCCAGCCGGCGGACAGGGGGCGCCTATGAAAAACTGTTTTTT. It is translated as CASRRTGGAYEKLFF.

This clonotype came up many times. The J gene is TRBJ1-1, the V gene TRBV6-1, with unresolved D. The CDR3 loop spans 14 amino acids. The germline V gene has CDR1 MNHNS and CDR2 SASEGT. V dropped 1 base and J dropped 8 bases, with 14 bases sitting between them. The CDR3 nucleotides are TGTGCCAGCAGTGAAGTTTTTGGCTCGGGAGAAGCTTTCTTT. Translation: CASSEVFGSGEAFF.

This clonotype was counted ten times or more. This chain joins TRBV7-9 and TRBJ1-1, with D unresolved. The V end was cut by 2 bases, the J end by 3 bases, with 13 bases between. Germline CDR1 and CDR2: SEHNR and FQNEAQ (reference sequence). This CDR3 contains 15 residues. CDR3 region: CASSLLPRSDTEAFF. The CDR3 DNA is TGTGCCAGCAGCTTATTACCGAGGAGCGACACTGAAGCTTTCTTT.